Listed here are 14 T cell receptor beta chains from one sample, sequenced in a study of blood T cells in healthy people across ages. The authors ran a second PCR of roughly 6 to 11 cycles using a sample-barcoded 5' primer and a J-beta primer mix. TCRdb recomputed calls from the 5' RACE reads with MiXCR, one row per CDR3 protein. The table includes about 290,000 distinct CDR3 sequences, roughly 26% detected once. Sequenced sample: blood. The source is a woman aged 65 to 85 in good health.

This clonotype was detected only a few times. The chain combines TRBV7-9 with TRBJ2-5; TRBD2 matches 13 bases. With the DNA end fitting TRBJ2-7 better, the J assignment may be wrong. The CDR3 covers 15 residues. CDR1 and CDR2 (germline): SEHNR, FQNEAQ (reference sequence). Here the CDR3 reads CASSLGTSGSHEQYF. The CDR3 DNA sequence: TGTGCCAGCAGCTTAGGGACTAGCGGGAGTCACGAGCAGTACTTC.

This clonotype was picked up a small number of times. The chain uses TRBV29-1 and TRBJ1-1; D is perhaps TRBD1 (6 bases). CDR3 length: 13 amino acids. The germline CDR1 and CDR2 sequences are SQVTM and ANQGSEA. Trimming took off 6 bases at V and 1 base at J, with 12 bases between the two ends. CDR3 DNA: TGCAGCGTGCGGGACATCTGGAACACTGAAGCTTTCTTT. This sequence encodes CSVRDIWNTEAFF. Drawing the rest from reference TRBV29-1 and TRBJ1-1, the complete variable domain is SAVISQKPSRDICQRGTSLTIQCQVDSQVTMMFWYRQQPGQSLTLIATANQGSEATYESGFVIDKFPISRPNLTFSTLTVSNMSPEDSSIYLCSVRDIWNTEAFFGQGTRLTVV.

This clonotype was counted at least ten times. This rearrangement joins TRBV28 to TRBJ2-7; D is unresolved. V was cut by 6 bases and J by 1 base, with 7 bases left in between. Germline V gene lookup returns CDR1 MDHEN and CDR2 SYDVKM. The CDR3 runs to 12 residues. The CDR3 DNA reads TGTGCCAGCAGCACATTATCCTACGAGCAGTACTTC. It codes for CASSTLSYEQYF.

The V gene is TRBV7-9, the J gene TRBJ1-1; D gene ambiguous. Trimming cost V 8 bases and J 4 bases, with 8 bases left between them. This CDR3 is built from 11 residues. Germline loops: CDR1 SEHNR, CDR2 FQNEAQ (reference sequence). CDR3 bases: TGTGCCAGCCCCGGAGGCACTGAAGCTTTCTTT. It translates to CASPGGTEAFF.

This clonotype was counted a few times. Given a much more abundant clone one base away, this may be a read error. The chain links TRBV20-1 to TRBJ1-5, with D perhaps matching TRBD1 (6 bases). The CDR3 spans 15 residues. The V gene's germline CDR1 is DFQATT and CDR2 SNEGSKA (reference sequence). CDR3 loop: CSASAGERSSQPQHF. The DNA of the CDR3 is TGCAGTGCTAGTGCAGGGGAGAGGAGCAGTCAGCCCCAGCATTTT.

The chain carries TRBV20-1 and TRBJ1-1; D is perhaps TRBD1 (5 bases). The CDR3 consists of 13 residues. The ends were cut back, 5 bases at V and 2 bases at J, with 12 bases in the middle. Germline V gene sequence: CDR1 DFQATT, CDR2 SNEGSKA (reference sequence). The CDR3 loop is CSARRDPNTEAFF. CDR3 bases: TGCAGTGCTCGCCGGGACCCAAACACTGAAGCTTTCTTT.

This clonotype was counted a few times. The chain joins TRBV7-3 to TRBJ2-5; 11 nucleotides align to TRBD1. The end of the DNA is better explained by TRBJ2-1, so the J call may be wrong. The CDR3 extends over 17 amino acids. Germline CDR1 SGHTA, CDR2 FQGTGA. The CDR3 DNA follows: TGTGCCAGCAGCTTCTTGGGCGGACCTGGGACAGGGGGTGAGCAGTTCTTC. Translated: CASSFLGGPGTGGEQFF.

The J gene is TRBJ1-4, the V gene TRBV28, with D perhaps matching TRBD1 (5 bases). The CDR3 covers 17 residues. Germline CDR1 and CDR2: MDHEN and SYDVKM. V lost 3 bases and J lost 0, with 14 bases in between. CDR3 DNA sequence: TGTGCCAGCAGTTTGTTTGGGGGGTTTGCAACTAATGAAAAACTGTTTTTT. As protein: CASSLFGGFATNEKLFF.

This clonotype was found a few times. CDR3 bases: TGTGCCAGCACCACAGGGAGCTCCTACGAGCAGTACTTC. Translated: CASTTGSSYEQYF. The chain links TRBV2 to TRBJ2-5, with D possibly matching TRBD1 (6 bases). The DNA end is a closer match to TRBJ2-7, so the J assignment may be wrong. This CDR3 has 13 amino acids. Germline V lookup: CDR1 SNHLY, CDR2 FYNNEI.

The V call is TRBV6-6, the J call TRBJ1-1; 8 bases are a match to TRBD1. The CDR3 is 15 residues long. CDR1 is MNHNY and CDR2 is SVGAGI in the germline V gene (reference sequence). V lost 8 bases, J lost 4 bases, and 12 bases stayed unmatched. This chain's CDR3 is CASSFSPTGATEAFF. DNA of the CDR3: TGTGCCAGCTCCTTTTCCCCGACAGGGGCCACTGAAGCTTTCTTT.

With respect to this clonotype: The junction differs from germline at one of its ends, possibly a read error. The gene calls are TRBV4-1 and TRBJ2-3; 12 nucleotides align to TRBD2. The CDR3 runs 16 residues. CDR1 is MGHRA and CDR2 is YSYEKL in the germline V gene. This chain's CDR3 is CASNQPTSGRTDTQYF. CDR3 DNA sequence: TGCGCCAGCAACCAACCTACTAGCGGGAGGACAGATACGCAGTATTTT.

This clonotype appeared a few times. The junction shows a germline mismatch at one end, possibly a read error. The V and J genes are TRBV5-5 and TRBJ1-3; D unclear. The CDR3 is 15 amino acids. Germline CDR1 reads SGHKS; CDR2 reads YYEKEE (reference sequence). CDR3 residues: CVSSSGPLGGNTIYF. CDR3 sequence (DNA): TGTGTCAGCAGCTCCGGACCCCTTGGTGGAAACACCATATATTTT.

The J gene is TRBJ2-7, the V gene TRBV4-3, with TRBD1 as a possible D gene (5 bases). CDR1 and CDR2 (germline): LGHNA, YSLEER. V lost 0 bases and J lost 2, with 11 bases in between. The CDR3 spans 15 residues. Here the CDR3 reads CASSQEQVPTYEQYF. The CDR3 DNA is TGCGCCAGCAGCCAAGAACAGGTCCCAACCTACGAGCAGTACTTC.

This clonotype has more than one count but fewer than ten. The chain uses TRBV11-2 and TRBJ1-6, with a weak D call TRBD1 (6 bases). The V and J ends lost 0 bases and 9 bases respectively, with 9 bases between them. Germline V gene data show CDR1 as SGHAT and CDR2 as FQNNGV. The CDR3 loop spans 14 amino acids. The CDR3 DNA sequence: TGTGCCAGCAGCTTAGATCAGGGGAGTTCACCCCTCCACTTT. It translates to CASSLDQGSSPLHF.